This TCR beta chain was profiled in a study of response to subunit inactivated influenza vaccine. This clonotype came up a few times. Its antigen is not known. In TCRdb, the RT-PCR reads were re-called with MiXCR into one record per CDR3 protein. The sample carries 500,000 to 600,000 distinct CDR3 sequences, roughly 8.2% recorded once. Germline CDR1 is DFQATT and CDR2 is SNEGSKA (reference sequence). The CDR3 length is 15 residues. V lost 3 bases and J lost 2, with 16 bases in between. Study-wide points: There was a suggestion from the authors that each seasonal influenza vaccination recruits few new T cells.

The sequence derives from a man aged 45 to 75 who received an inactivated influenza vaccine. The sequenced sample was PBMCs from blood, obtained roughly 24 months after vaccination. This sequence joins TRBV20-1 and TRBJ1-2; D is uncertain. The CDR3 DNA is TGCAGTGCTAGCCCAATGGCCACGCGAAACTATGGCTACACCTTC. Protein product: CSASPMATRNYGYTF.